The clone carrying this T cell receptor (beta chain) was seen a handful of times. Its cognate antigen is unknown. Germline V gene sequence: CDR1 SQVTM, CDR2 ANQGSEA. The CDR3 totals 14 residues. The V gene lost 1 base and the J gene lost 0 bases, with 6 bases spanning the gap. The data were taken from a study of beta chain features in type 1 diabetes. General study results and limits: All four CD4+ subsets from Type 1 diabetes patients carried moderately but significantly shorter TCRB CDR3s.

TCRB transcripts that were expressed got sequenced, as all of the isolated RNA had been reverse transcribed. The protocol was immunoSEQ multiplex PCR, while the TCRdb copy is restricted to in-frame clones and leaves out a portion. The repertoire includes 250,000 to 300,000 clones, approximately 25% of them detected once, and about 0.012% sits in the top ten. The sequenced sample consisted of naive CD4+ T cells from blood. This clonotype was sampled from a woman aged 25 to 39 with type 1 diabetes. This chain uses TRBV29-1 with TRBJ1-4; possibly TRBD1 for D (5 bases). This CDR3 is CSVEAGATNEKLFF. The CDR3 bases are TGCAGCGTTGAAGCGGGGGCAACTAATGAAAAACTGTTTTTT.